This T cell receptor (beta chain) was sequenced in a study of blood T cell repertoires in COVID-19. The CDR3 runs to 16 residues. Trimming took 4 bases from V and 0 from J, leaving 14 bases between them. Germline values: CDR1 SGHKS, CDR2 YYEKEE (reference sequence). The protocol was immunoSEQ multiplex PCR, while the TCRdb copy is restricted to in-frame clones and leaves out a portion. The sample consists of approximately 410,000 clones, 70% to 90% of them appearing once. This sequence was found in a woman under 40 with active or convalescent COVID-19. The V gene is TRBV5-5, the J gene TRBJ1-3; possibly TRBD1 for D (5 bases). The source material was peripheral blood. The CDR3 nucleotides read TGTGCCAGCAGCCCTCGGGACGGGAGCTCTGGAAACACCATATATTTT. This translates into CASSPRDGSSGNTIYF.